This TCR beta chain was sequenced during a study of beta chain features in type 1 diabetes. Germline CDR1 reads SQVTM; CDR2 reads ANQGSEA. Trimming left V 3 bases short and J 4 bases short, with 10 bases between. The length of the CDR3 is 13 residues. Reverse transcribing all isolated RNA meant expressed TCRB transcripts were sequenced. The method was immunoSEQ multiplex PCR; TCRdb's version includes in-frame clones alone and lacks a portion of them. The table includes under 950,000 clones, under 20% detected once. This clonotype was obtained from a woman under 30 in good health. The sequencing sample was made of naive CD4+ T cells from blood. The V and J genes are TRBV29-1 and TRBJ2-1; D perhaps matches TRBD2 (6 bases). The CDR3 region has the DNA TGCAGCGTTGACGGGGGAACTTACAATGAGCAGTTCTTC. This encodes CSVDGGTYNEQFF.